Below, 26 T cell receptor beta chains from the same sample are listed, as sequenced in a study of blood T cell repertoires in COVID-19. The repertoire was sequenced with immunoSEQ multiplex PCR; TCRdb's copy has only in-frame clones and lacks some. The sample holds about 300,000 clones, approximately 84% seen once. The sample consisted of PBMCs or T cells enriched from blood (not recorded which). The receptors come from a man aged 30-40 years who had recovered from COVID-19.

This clone was seen only a few times. CDR3 region: CASSQESGGPGEQYF. In DNA, the CDR3 is TGTGCCAGCAGCCAAGAATCCGGGGGGCCTGGCGAGCAGTACTTC. The rearrangement joins TRBV4-2 to TRBJ2-7; perhaps TRBD2 as D (7 bases). Per the germline V gene, CDR1 is LGHNA and CDR2 is YNFKEQ. V was trimmed by 0 bases and J by 6 bases, leaving 15 bases between them. The length of the CDR3 is 15 residues.

The chain couples TRBV19 to TRBJ2-5; TRBD2 might be the D (6 bases). The length of the CDR3 is 16 residues. Per germline, CDR1 LNHDA and CDR2 SQIVND (reference sequence). V was clipped by 6 bases and J by 0 bases, with 17 bases between them. The CDR3 region is CASSPWWGVDQETQYF. CDR3 sequence (DNA): TGTGCCAGTAGCCCGTGGTGGGGGGTGGACCAAGAGACCCAGTACTTC.

The chain is built from TRBV11-2 and TRBJ1-2; 7 bases fit TRBD1. From germline, CDR1 is SGHAT and CDR2 FQNNGV. This CDR3 comprises 13 residues. With 5 bases clipped from V and 6 bases from J, the junction kept 6 bases outside the gene matches. The CDR3 is CASSLNDRDGYTF. The CDR3 bases are TGTGCCAGCAGCCTTAACGACAGGGATGGCTACACCTTC. Combining the CDR3 with reference TRBV11-2 and TRBJ1-2 gives the whole variable domain EAGVAQSPRYKIIEKRQSVAFWCNPISGHATLYWYQQILGQGPKLLIQFQNNGVVDDSQLPKDRFSAERLKGVDSTLKIQPAKLEDSAVYLCASSLNDRDGYTFGSGTRLTVV.

The chain couples TRBV28 to TRBJ1-2; TRBD1 aligns across 8 bases. The CDR3 sequence is 16 residues long. CDR1 is MDHEN and CDR2 is SYDVKM in the germline V gene. V dropped 2 bases and J dropped 2; count of bases not matched to a gene: 7. Here the CDR3 reads CASSLVPWTGNYGYTF. The CDR3 region has the DNA TGTGCCAGCAGTTTAGTCCCCTGGACAGGGAACTATGGCTACACCTTC.

The chain carries TRBV5-4 and TRBJ1-1; D is undetermined. Germline CDR1 reads SGHNT; CDR2 reads YYREEE (reference sequence). CDR3 length: 11 residues. V shed 7 bases and J shed 1 base, with 5 bases lying between them. In nucleotides, the CDR3 is TGTGCCAGCGGGAGGAACACTGAAGCTTTCTTT. Protein sequence: CASGRNTEAFF.

The chain has TRBV21-1 and TRBJ2-3; whether TRBD1, the table's D call, matches the DNA was not checked. TRBV21-1 is shown as a pseudogene. The CDR3 loop spans 18 amino acids. The CDR3 DNA is TGTGCCAGCAGCCCCCCGCGGGACAGGTTTTTTAGCACAGATACGCAGTATTTT. Protein product: CASSPPRDRFFSTDTQYF.

V gene TRBV11-3 combines with J gene TRBJ2-3; maybe TRBD1 (5 bases). The CDR3 is 17 amino acids. The ends were cut back, 2 bases at V and 6 bases at J, with 21 bases in the middle. CDR1 is SGHNT and CDR2 is YENEEA in the germline V gene. CDR3 in DNA: TGTGCCAGCAGCTTAAATGGGCAGGGCACACTAACGGATACGCAGTATTTT. Protein product: CASSLNGQGTLTDTQYF.

The chain is built from TRBV7-2 and TRBJ1-3; 8 bases agree with TRBD1. Germline CDR1 and CDR2: SGHTA and FQGNSA. Trimming removed 1 base from V and 3 bases from J; junction bases left unmatched: 5. This CDR3 spans 16 amino acids. The DNA of the CDR3 is TGTGCCAGCAGCTTAGTTACAGGGGGAGTTGGAAACACCATATATTTT. This encodes CASSLVTGGVGNTIYF.

The chain employs TRBV5-6 and TRBJ2-2, with D possibly TRBD1 on 6 matching bases. The germline CDR1 and CDR2 sequences are SGHDT and YYEEEE. CDR3 length equals 16 residues. V dropped 3 bases and J dropped 5 bases, with 17 bases sitting between them. The CDR3 loop is CASSSTGLQRTGELFF. In nucleotides, the CDR3 is TGTGCCAGCAGCTCGACAGGACTCCAGAGGACCGGGGAGCTGTTTTTT.

The V and J genes are TRBV5-1 and TRBJ2-3; TRBD1 agrees at 10 bases. Germline CDR1 is SGHRS and CDR2 is YFSETQ. This CDR3 has 15 residues. J lost 3 bases, V lost 4 bases, and 5 bases had no gene match. In DNA form, the CDR3 reads TGCGCCAGCAGCCTATGGACAGGGGGGACAGATACGCAGTATTTT. Its translation: CASSLWTGGTDTQYF.

The CDR3 DNA is TGTGCCAGCACCCGCTCCCCTCTACCTTCCTCCTACGAGCAGTACTTC. It yields the protein CASTRSPLPSSYEQYF. The chain has TRBV11-2 and TRBJ2-7; no clear D gene. V shed 7 bases and J shed 0 bases, with 19 bases lying between them. CDR1 and CDR2 from the germline V gene are SGHAT and FQNNGV. The CDR3 is 16 residues long. The full variable domain, with the rest looked up from reference TRBV11-2 and TRBJ2-7, is EAGVAQSPRYKIIEKRQSVAFWCNPISGHATLYWYQQILGQGPKLLIQFQNNGVVDDSQLPKDRFSAERLKGVDSTLKIQPAKLEDSAVYLCASTRSPLPSSYEQYFGPGTRLTVT.

The chain carries TRBV3-1 (or the pseudogene TRBV3-2) and TRBJ2-5; possible D gene TRBD2, 6 bases. The V gene lost 2 bases and the J gene lost 5 bases, with 21 bases spanning the gap. CDR3 length: 17 residues. Germline-derived CDR1 and CDR2 are LGHDT and YNNKEL (reference sequence). The CDR3 nucleotides are TGTGCCAGCAGCCAAAAAACAGGCCACCTAGGAGGGGAGACCCAGTACTTC. It specifies CASSQKTGHLGGETQYF.

The J gene is TRBJ1-1, the V gene TRBV10-2, with a tentative D call TRBD1 (5 bases). Trimming shortened V by 8 bases and J by 1 base, and 14 bases separated the two germline ends. The CDR3 loop spans 14 amino acids. The germline V gene encodes CDR1 WSHSY and CDR2 SAAADI. For the CDR3, the DNA is TGCGCCAGCTTTATCGCGGGGGGGAACACTGAAGCTTTCTTT. Amino acids: CASFIAGGNTEAFF.

The chain uses TRBV7-9 and TRBJ1-1; the match to TRBD1 covers 8 bases. The trim removed 5 bases at V and 6 bases at J, leaving 11 bases unmatched. CDR1 and CDR2 from the germline V gene are SEHNR and FQNEAQ (reference sequence). The CDR3 length is 15 residues. The CDR3 nucleotides read TGTGCCAGCAGCCCAGAGACAGGGGTCGGGGCTGAAGCTTTCTTT. This codes for CASSPETGVGAEAFF.

The rearrangement joins TRBV25-1 to TRBJ1-2, with D possibly being TRBD1 (5 bases). CDR1 is MGHDK and CDR2 is SYGVNS in the germline V gene. This CDR3 comprises 13 residues. V lost 3 bases and J 2 bases, leaving 7 bases between the germline ends. The CDR3 reads CASSEGGNYGYTF. CDR3 nucleotides: TGTGCCAGCAGTGAGGGGGGAAACTATGGCTACACCTTC.

The chain joins TRBV7-2 to TRBJ1-5; 8 bases agree with TRBD1. CDR3 length: 15 amino acids. Germline V gives CDR1 SGHTA, CDR2 FQGNSA. The ends lost 0 bases at V and 10 bases at J; junction bases unmatched: 8. DNA for the CDR3: TGTGCCAGCAGCTTAGCACAGGGGGTAATGGTACCCCAGCATTTT. This codes for CASSLAQGVMVPQHF.

V gene TRBV4-1 combines with J gene TRBJ1-2; 9 positions agree with TRBD1. The CDR3 spans 17 residues. Germline assignment: CDR1 MGHRA and CDR2 YSYEKL. The ends lost 5 bases at V and 2 bases at J; junction bases unmatched: 12. Written as DNA, the CDR3 is TGCGCCAGCAGCTCCACAGGGGGCCCCGGGCCCAACTATGGCTACACCTTC. Encoded protein: CASSSTGGPGPNYGYTF.

V gene TRBV5-1 combines with J gene TRBJ2-3; tentatively, D is TRBD2 (6 bases). Trimming removed 7 bases from V and 6 bases from J, with 18 bases in between. CDR3 size: 14 residues. CDR1 and CDR2 (germline): SGHRS, YFSETQ. CDR3 bases: TGCGCCAGCGGTTCGACGGCGGGAACCGATACGCAGTATTTT. It encodes CASGSTAGTDTQYF.

This chain links TRBV5-1 with TRBJ2-1, with 11 positions matching TRBD2. V lost 4 bases to trimming and J lost 7 bases; unmatched junction nucleotides: 10. Per the germline V gene, CDR1 is SGHRS and CDR2 is YFSETQ. This CDR3 contains 16 residues. Here the CDR3 reads CASSPWTSGRQNEQFF. DNA for the CDR3: TGCGCCAGCAGCCCCTGGACTAGCGGGCGGCAAAATGAGCAGTTCTTC.

A single count supports this clone. The CDR3, as DNA: TGCGCCAGCAGCCAAGGATATAGGGGGAATCAGCCCCAGCATTTT. Amino acid sequence: CASSQGYRGNQPQHF. The rearrangement links TRBV4-1 to TRBJ1-5; tentatively, D is TRBD1 (6 bases). Germline V gene data show CDR1 as MGHRA and CDR2 as YSYEKL. CDR3 length: 15 amino acids. Trimming took off 1 base at V and 4 bases at J, with 11 bases between the two ends.

The V and J genes are TRBV27 and TRBJ2-7; 11 nucleotides align to TRBD2. CDR3 size: 15 residues. The V gene's germline CDR1 is MNHEY and CDR2 SMNVEV (reference sequence). V was clipped by 4 bases and J by 4 bases; unmatched bases: 6. CDR3 residues: CASSSPTSGAYEQYF. The CDR3 DNA reads as TGTGCCAGCAGTTCCCCGACTAGCGGGGCGTACGAGCAGTACTTC.

DNA for the CDR3: TGTGCGGGAGGCGGCTACACCTTC. Amino acid sequence: CAGGGYTF. The gene calls are TRBV30 and TRBJ1-2; D unclear. Germline assignment: CDR1 GTSNPN and CDR2 SVGIG (reference sequence). The CDR3 sequence is 8 residues long.

This chain links TRBV7-9 with TRBJ1-5; 7 bases align to TRBD1. V gave up 3 bases and J gave up 0 bases; unmatched junction bases: 11. This CDR3 contains 18 residues. The germline V gene has CDR1 SEHNR and CDR2 FQNEAQ (reference sequence). In nucleotides, the CDR3 is TGTGCCAGCAGCTTTTGGGCAGGGGGGCTGTATAGCAATCAGCCCCAGCATTTT. Its protein is CASSFWAGGLYSNQPQHF. Full variable domain (remainder filled in from reference TRBV7-9 and TRBJ1-5): DTGVSQNPRHKITKRGQNVTFRCDPISEHNRLYWYRQTLGQGPEFLTYFQNEAQLEKSRLLSDRFSAERPKGSFSTLEIQRTEQGDSAMYLCASSFWAGGLYSNQPQHFGDGTRLSIL.

The chain combines TRBV27 with TRBJ1-2; a possible D gene is TRBD1 (5 bases). V gave up 8 bases and J gave up 6 bases, with 22 bases separating them. Germline V CDR1 and CDR2: MNHEY, SMNVEV (reference sequence). This CDR3 contains 15 residues. The DNA of the CDR3 is TGTGCCAGCCGCTCCCAAGTTGGAGGGGAGAATGGCTACACCTTC. This codes for CASRSQVGGENGYTF.

The chain employs TRBV9 and TRBJ2-5; TRBD1 matches 7 bases. The length of the CDR3 is 16 residues. Germline loops: CDR1 SGDLS, CDR2 YYNGEE. The V segment lost 2 bases and the J segment 2 bases; nucleotides outside the gene matches: 9. The CDR3 spells CASSVDPTGKQETQYF. The CDR3, as DNA: TGTGCCAGCAGCGTCGACCCGACAGGGAAGCAAGAGACCCAGTACTTC.

The genes are TRBV5-4 and TRBJ1-5; D unresolved. The V gene lost 1 base and the J gene lost 6 bases, with 14 bases spanning the gap. The CDR3 loop spans 15 amino acids. The germline V gene has CDR1 SGHNT and CDR2 YYREEE (reference sequence). CDR3 nucleotides: TGTGCCAGCAGCTTGCTCCCGGGGAGTACTCAGCCCCAGCATTTT. The encoded protein is CASSLLPGSTQPQHF.